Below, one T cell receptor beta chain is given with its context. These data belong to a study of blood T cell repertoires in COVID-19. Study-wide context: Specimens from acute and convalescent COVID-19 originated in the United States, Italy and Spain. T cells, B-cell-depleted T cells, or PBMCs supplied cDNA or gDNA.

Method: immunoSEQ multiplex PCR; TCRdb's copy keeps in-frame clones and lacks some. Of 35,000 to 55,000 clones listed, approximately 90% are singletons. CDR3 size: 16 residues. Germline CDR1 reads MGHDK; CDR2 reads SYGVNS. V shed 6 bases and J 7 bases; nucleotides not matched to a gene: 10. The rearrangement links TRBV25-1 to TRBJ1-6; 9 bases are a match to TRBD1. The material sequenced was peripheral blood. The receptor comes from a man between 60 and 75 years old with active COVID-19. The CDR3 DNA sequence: TGTGCCAGCAGCTCCGCGGGACAGGGTAGGAATTCACCCCTCCACTTT. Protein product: CASSSAGQGRNSPLHF.